These 21 T cell receptor beta chains originate from one sample sequenced in a study of T cells of healthy individuals (dated by TCRdb to the late 2010s). Library generation was performed with 5' RACE. Sequenced on an Illumina MiSeq. TCRdb applied fastp at Q25 and MiXCR to the public reads, then kept only in-frame beta chains. Each record represents a unique CDR3 protein, reported with the most common genes and DNA among its rows. For this sample the table gives about 60,000 distinct CDR3 sequences, of which around 15% were detected only once. The ten largest clones capture roughly 4.7% of the sample. The receptors originated from a human donor in good health.

The rearrangement links TRBV7-9 to TRBJ1-2, with unresolved D. CDR1 and CDR2 (germline): SEHNR, FQNEAQ (reference sequence). The ends were cut back, 5 bases at V and 3 bases at J, with 4 bases in the middle. The CDR3 spans 11 residues. CDR3 in DNA: TGTGCCAGCAGCACCTACTATGGCTACACCTTC. Translated: CASSTYYGYTF.

A few counts support this clonotype. This chain uses TRBV7-9 with TRBJ2-7; a possible D gene is TRBD1 (5 bases). V was shortened by 4 bases and J by 4 bases, with 14 bases between the two germline ends. The CDR3 length is 14 residues. Germline V CDR1 and CDR2: SEHNR, FQNEAQ (reference sequence). DNA of the CDR3: TGTGCCAGCAGCTCCCTACAGGACGGGTACGAGCAGTACTTC. Protein: CASSSLQDGYEQYF.

As to this clonotype: It may be a read error: a sequence one base away is much more abundant. The CDR3 DNA reads as TGCAATGCTACCAGGGATGGGCGGACTAATGAAAAACTGTTTTTT. Protein: CNATRDGRTNEKLFF. V gene TRBV20-1 combines with J gene TRBJ1-4; D is possibly TRBD1 (5 bases). Germline V gene sequence: CDR1 DFQATT, CDR2 SNEGSKA (reference sequence). CDR3 length: 15 residues.

This clonotype was found many times. The chain recombines TRBV12-3 or TRBV12-4 with TRBJ2-1, with 13 nucleotides matching TRBD2. The trim removed 7 bases at V and 14 bases at J, leaving 14 bases unmatched. The CDR3 has 15 amino acids. CDR3 sequence reads: CASILEGLAGTKKFF. As DNA, the CDR3 is TGTGCCAGCATCCTCGAGGGACTAGCGGGAACGAAGAAGTTCTTC.

The V gene is TRBV7-9, the J gene TRBJ2-5; no definite D call. Trimming cost V 1 base and J 1 base, with 10 bases left between them. CDR1 SEHNR and CDR2 FQNEAQ come from the germline V gene (reference sequence). The CDR3 covers 15 residues. CDR3 in amino acids: CASSLVRVGQETQYF. The CDR3 DNA follows: TGTGCCAGCAGCTTAGTTCGGGTGGGCCAAGAGACCCAGTACTTC.

The table lists this clonotype with many counts. The genes are TRBV20-1 and TRBJ2-7; 8 bases map to TRBD2. Germline CDR1 DFQATT, CDR2 SNEGSKA (reference sequence). With 5 bases clipped from V and 5 bases from J, the junction kept 8 bases outside the gene matches. The CDR3 is made up of 13 amino acids. CDR3 in amino acids: CSAGSGSPDEQYF. Here the CDR3 DNA reads TGCAGTGCTGGGAGCGGGAGCCCTGACGAGCAGTACTTC.

This sequence joins TRBV7-3 and TRBJ2-5; a possible D gene is TRBD1 (6 bases). There are 15 residues in the CDR3. Trimming cost V 5 bases and J 2 bases, with 15 bases left between them. Germline CDR1 is SGHTA and CDR2 is FQGTGA. The CDR3 is CASSTTGSTQETQYF. CDR3 nucleotides: TGTGCCAGCAGCACCACAGGGTCGACTCAAGAGACCCAGTACTTC.

This clonotype occurred many times. The chain carries TRBV19 and TRBJ1-5; D remains unclear. The ends were cut back, 1 base at V and 0 bases at J, with 4 bases in the middle. Per the germline V gene, CDR1 is LNHDA and CDR2 is SQIVND (reference sequence). This CDR3 is built from 14 residues. DNA of the CDR3: TGTGCCAGTAGTATAGGTGTTAGCAATCAGCCCCAGCATTTT. Its translation is CASSIGVSNQPQHF.

The rearrangement links TRBV9 to TRBJ2-7; perhaps TRBD1 as D (6 bases). Trimming cost V 0 bases and J 7 bases, with 14 bases left between them. Germline loops: CDR1 SGDLS, CDR2 YYNGEE. The CDR3 has 14 residues. CDR3 bases: TGTGCCAGCAGCGTAGCTGGGGGCCCCGTTGAGCAGTACTTC. It specifies CASSVAGGPVEQYF.

The rearrangement joins TRBV6-5 to TRBJ2-7; a possible D gene is TRBD1 (6 bases). The CDR3 extends over 15 amino acids. The V gene's germline CDR1 is MNHEY and CDR2 SVGAGI. Trimming took off 6 bases at V and 0 bases at J, with 15 bases between the two ends. The CDR3 region is CASRPEGVGSYEQYF. DNA for the CDR3: TGTGCCAGCAGACCTGAGGGGGTGGGCTCCTACGAGCAGTACTTC.

This clonotype showed up many times. The chain couples TRBV6-4 to TRBJ2-1, with unresolved D. Germline V gene data show CDR1 as MRHNA and CDR2 as SNTAGT. Trimming shortened V by 6 bases and J by 6 bases, and 18 bases separated the two germline ends. This CDR3 spans 15 amino acids. Written as DNA, the CDR3 is TGTGCCAGCAGCCCACCACTGGCTAATATCAATGAGCAGTTCTTC. It is translated as CASSPPLANINEQFF.

This clonotype was observed a few times. V usage is TRBV7-4 and J usage is TRBJ2-3; the match to TRBD2 covers 10 bases. Germline V lookup: CDR1 SGHVT, CDR2 SQSDAQ. CDR3 size: 16 residues. Unmatched junction bases numbered 3, after V lost 1 base and J lost 2 bases. The CDR3 sequence is CASSLGLAGPTDTQYF. The CDR3 DNA reads as TGTGCCAGCAGCTTAGGACTAGCGGGCCCCACAGATACGCAGTATTTT.

The rearrangement joins TRBV5-6 to TRBJ2-2, with D possibly being TRBD1 (5 bases). Trimming took 1 base from V and 6 from J, leaving 7 bases between them. The germline CDR1 and CDR2 sequences are SGHDT and YYEEEE. There are 13 residues in the CDR3. The CDR3 coding sequence is TGTGCCAGCAGCTTGAGGGGTCCCGGGGAGCTGTTTTTT. Its translation: CASSLRGPGELFF.

Notes on this clonotype: Being one base from a much bigger clone, this may be a read error. The CDR3 DNA is TGTGTCAGCAGGCAGGCTACCTCCACCGGGGAGCTGTTTTTT. Translated: CVSRQATSTGELFF. The rearrangement links TRBV3-1 to TRBJ2-2; D unresolved. Germline CDR1 LGHDT, CDR2 YNNKEL (reference sequence). This CDR3 has 14 amino acids.

This sequence joins TRBV12-3 or TRBV12-4 and TRBJ2-1, with no clear D. The CDR3 runs 13 residues. V lost 6 bases to trimming and J lost 6 bases, with 12 bases between them. The CDR3 is CASRTLMGNEQFF. The CDR3 coding sequence is TGTGCCAGCAGGACCCTCATGGGCAATGAGCAGTTCTTC.

In this sample, this clonotype turned up many times. This chain connects TRBV20-1 to TRBJ1-6; 9 bases match TRBD1. Germline CDR1 is DFQATT and CDR2 is SNEGSKA (reference sequence). The J segment lost 10 bases and the V segment lost 6 bases, leaving 13 bases of the junction unmatched. The CDR3 extends over 15 amino acids. CDR3 loop: CSARRQGGLGSPLHF. DNA of the CDR3: TGCAGTGCCCGACGACAGGGGGGCTTAGGGTCACCCCTCCACTTT.

This clonotype has more than one count but fewer than ten. V usage is TRBV28 and J usage is TRBJ2-5; D call uncertain. CDR3 size: 14 residues. Trimming removed 6 bases from V and 0 bases from J, with 11 bases in between. CDR1 and CDR2 from the germline V gene are MDHEN and SYDVKM. This chain's CDR3 is CASSARKYQETQYF. For the CDR3, the DNA is TGTGCCAGCAGCGCTCGGAAGTACCAAGAGACCCAGTACTTC.

Only one count was recorded for this clonotype. V is TRBV25-1 and J is TRBJ2-1; TRBD2 aligns across 8 bases. CDR3 size: 14 residues. J gave up 6 bases and V 3 bases, and 4 bases lay outside the gene matches. Germline V CDR1 and CDR2: MGHDK, SYGVNS. The CDR3 nucleotides are TGTGCCAGCAGTGATCCGGGGGGGCGCAATGAGCAGTTCTTC. It translates to CASSDPGGRNEQFF.

The chain recombines TRBV12-3 or TRBV12-4 with TRBJ1-6; D is unclear. Trimming cost V 3 bases and J 2 bases, with 8 bases left between them. This CDR3 region has 15 residues. The CDR3 protein is CASSFLQAYNSPLHF. CDR3 bases: TGTGCCAGCAGTTTTCTCCAGGCCTATAATTCACCCCTCCACTTT.

This clonotype has at least ten counts. The V and J genes are TRBV7-2 and TRBJ2-3; 7 bases fit TRBD1. Trimming removed 5 bases from V and 4 bases from J; junction bases left unmatched: 6. The CDR3 length is 14 residues. CDR1 SGHTA and CDR2 FQGNSA come from the germline V gene. The CDR3 protein is CASSRQGSPDTQYF. DNA for the CDR3: TGTGCCAGCAGCCGACAGGGCTCTCCAGATACGCAGTATTTT.

This clonotype was picked up many times. The rearrangement uses TRBV10-3 and TRBJ2-3, with D unclear. This CDR3 has 12 amino acids. CDR1 is ENHRY, CDR2 SYGVKD, per germline. V shed 7 bases and J shed 0 bases, with 5 bases lying between them. The CDR3 DNA is TGTGCCATCAAATCGAGCACAGATACGCAGTATTTT. Protein sequence: CAIKSSTDTQYF.